The next 10 T cell receptor beta chains were all read from a single sample in a study of blood T cell repertoires in COVID-19. The method was immunoSEQ multiplex PCR; TCRdb's version includes in-frame clones alone and lacks a portion of them. The profile shows a few hundred thousand clones, roughly 85% of them singletons. Sequenced sample: peripheral blood. All receptors come from a young woman with acute or convalescent COVID-19.

This rearrangement joins TRBV28 to TRBJ1-2; a possible D gene is TRBD1 (6 bases). The CDR3 has 15 amino acids. Germline V gene sequence: CDR1 MDHEN, CDR2 SYDVKM. V lost 5 bases, J lost 6 bases, and 19 bases lay in between. The CDR3: CASSQTPTGIHGYTF. CDR3 in DNA: TGTGCCAGCAGTCAGACCCCGACAGGAATTCATGGCTACACCTTC.

The V and J genes are TRBV5-5 and TRBJ1-1, with a weak D call TRBD1 (5 bases). This CDR3 has 13 amino acids. Per germline, CDR1 SGHKS and CDR2 YYEKEE (reference sequence). The V gene lost 1 base and the J gene lost 3 bases, with 7 bases spanning the gap. The CDR3 here is CASSLWGDTEAFF. DNA for the CDR3: TGTGCCAGCAGCTTGTGGGGGGACACTGAAGCTTTCTTT. The complete variable domain, with remaining parts taken from reference TRBV5-5 and TRBJ1-1, reads DAGVTQSPTHLIKTRGQQVTLRCSPISGHKSVSWYQQVLGQGPQFIFQYYEKEERGRGNFPDRFSARQFPNYSSELNVNALLLGDSALYLCASSLWGDTEAFFGQGTRLTVV.

As regards this clone: This may be a read error: a much more frequent sequence differs by one nucleotide. Other DNA sequences of this sample code for an identical CDR3. The chain couples TRBV28 to TRBJ1-2; D call uncertain. V was pared by 2 bases and J by 4 bases, with 5 bases between. The CDR3 is 12 amino acids. Germline-derived CDR1 and CDR2 are MDHEN and SYDVKM. The CDR3 spells CASSLEGYGYTF. The CDR3 DNA reads as TGTGCCAGCAGTTTAGAGGGCTATGGCTACACCTTC.

This clone has only one observation. This chain uses TRBV20-1 with TRBJ1-2, with D unclear. Per germline, CDR1 DFQATT and CDR2 SNEGSKA (reference sequence). Deletions cut 5 bases from V and 2 bases from J, with 3 bases between. The CDR3 consists of 10 residues. The CDR3 loop is CSAENYGYTF. In DNA form, the CDR3 reads TGCAGTGCTGAGAACTATGGCTACACCTTC.

The chain has TRBV28 and TRBJ1-2; maybe TRBD1 (6 bases). V was pared by 2 bases and J by 7 bases, with 14 bases between. The CDR3 spans 14 residues. Germline CDR1 MDHEN, CDR2 SYDVKM. The CDR3 region has the DNA TGTGCCAGCAGTTTAAGGGACACCTCGAGTGGCTACACCTTC. Translating gives CASSLRDTSSGYTF.

The chain carries TRBV24-1 and TRBJ2-2; D might be TRBD1 (5 bases). Trimming shortened V by 9 bases and J by 1 base, and 8 bases separated the two germline ends. Looked up from germline, CDR1 is KGHDR and CDR2 is SFDVKD. The CDR3 runs to 13 residues. CDR3 residues: CATGALNTGELFF. DNA of the CDR3: TGTGCCACCGGGGCCTTGAACACCGGGGAGCTGTTTTTT.

The rearrangement links TRBV5-1 to TRBJ2-3; 9 nucleotides agree with TRBD2. After removal of 0 bases from V and 2 bases from J, the junction contained 4 bases not matched to a gene. Germline-derived CDR1 and CDR2 are SGHRS and YFSETQ. This CDR3 spans 16 amino acids. The CDR3 nucleotides read TGCGCCAGCAGCTTGGGAAGCGGGGGGTTCACAGATACGCAGTATTTT. Encoded protein: CASSLGSGGFTDTQYF. Looking up the rest from reference TRBV5-1 and TRBJ2-3 gives the full variable domain: KAGVTQTPRYLIKTRGQQVTLSCSPISGHRSVSWYQQTPGQGLQFLFEYFSETQRNKGNFPGRFSGRQFSNSRSEMNVSTLELGDSALYLCASSLGSGGFTDTQYFGPGTRLTVL.

The chain carries TRBV13 and TRBJ2-3; D perhaps matches TRBD2 (6 bases). The germline gives CDR1 PRHDT, CDR2 FYEKMQ (reference sequence). V lost 1 base to trimming and J lost 3 bases, with 17 bases between them. The CDR3 has 17 residues. CDR3 in DNA: TGTGCCAGCAGCTTAGACTTGGGGGGATCGCGAACAGATACGCAGTATTTT. It codes for CASSLDLGGSRTDTQYF.

The gene calls are TRBV5-1 and TRBJ1-2; TRBD1 aligns across 7 bases. Unmatched junction bases numbered 7, after V lost 0 bases and J lost 2 bases. Per the germline V gene, CDR1 is SGHRS and CDR2 is YFSETQ. This CDR3 is built from 16 residues. The CDR3 sequence: CASSLEPGTANYGYTF. In DNA form, the CDR3 reads TGCGCCAGCAGCTTGGAGCCGGGGACAGCAAACTATGGCTACACCTTC.

The chain joins TRBV30 to TRBJ2-5, with 11 bases aligning to TRBD2. With V trimmed by 1 base and J by 5 bases, 6 bases remained unmatched. CDR1 GTSNPN and CDR2 SVGIG come from the germline V gene (reference sequence). This CDR3 is 15 amino acids long. The CDR3 nucleotides are TGTGCCTGGAGTGGACTAGCGGGGTATTTGGAGACCCAGTACTTC. It encodes CAWSGLAGYLETQYF. The full variable domain, its missing parts supplied by reference TRBV30 and TRBJ2-5, is SQTIHQWPATLVQPVGSPLSLECTVEGTSNPNLYWYRQAAGRGLQLLFYSVGIGQISSEVPQNLSASRPQDRQFILSSKKLLLSDSGFYLCAWSGLAGYLETQYFGPGTRLLVL.